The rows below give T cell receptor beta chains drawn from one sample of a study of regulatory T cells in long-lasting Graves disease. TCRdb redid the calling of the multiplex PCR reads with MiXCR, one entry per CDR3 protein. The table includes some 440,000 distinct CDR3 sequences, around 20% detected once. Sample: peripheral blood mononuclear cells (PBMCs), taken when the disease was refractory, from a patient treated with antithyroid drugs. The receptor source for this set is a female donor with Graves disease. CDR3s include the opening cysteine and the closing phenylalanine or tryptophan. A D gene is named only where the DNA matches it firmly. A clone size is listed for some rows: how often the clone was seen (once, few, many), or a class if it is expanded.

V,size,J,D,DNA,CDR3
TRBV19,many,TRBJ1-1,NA,TGTGCCAGTAGTCGGTTGGGAGTCACTGAAGCTTTCTTT,CASSRLGVTEAFF
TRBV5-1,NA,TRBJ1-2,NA,TGCGCCAGCAGCTTGGAGCGAAACGCCGCTAACTATGGCTACACCTTC,CASSLERNAANYGYTF
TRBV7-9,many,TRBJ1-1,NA,TGTGCCAGCAGGGCGAACACTGAAGCTTTCTTT,CASRANTEAFF
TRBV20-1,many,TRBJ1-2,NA,TGCAGTGCGCCGGGGCTGCCCGGCTACACCTTC,CSAPGLPGYTF
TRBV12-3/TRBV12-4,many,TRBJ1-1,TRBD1,TGTGCCAGCGGGGTGACAGGGGATGGCACTGAAGCTTTCTTT,CASGVTGDGTEAFF
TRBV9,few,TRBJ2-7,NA,TGTGCCAGCAGCGTATCATGGGAGAGCTCCTACGAGCAGTACTTC,CASSVSWESSYEQYF
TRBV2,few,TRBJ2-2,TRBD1,TGTGCCAGCGGGACAGGACTTCCCGGGGAGCTGTTTTTT,CASGTGLPGELFF
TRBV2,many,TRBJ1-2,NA,TGTGCCAGCAGGCGTACATGGTTGGACTATGGCTACACCTTC,CASRRTWLDYGYTF
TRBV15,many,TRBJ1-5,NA,TGTGCCACCAGCCCGGGGGGAGCAGGGGATAGCAATCAGCCCCAGCATTTT,CATSPGGAGDSNQPQHF
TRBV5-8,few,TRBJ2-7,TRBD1,TGTGCCAGCAGCCCGACAGGGGGCTGGCACGAGCAGTACTTC,CASSPTGGWHEQYF
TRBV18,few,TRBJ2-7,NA,TGTGCCAGCTCTACCGCAGGATCCGAGCAGTACTTC,CASSTAGSEQYF
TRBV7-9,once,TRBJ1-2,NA,TGTGCCAGCAGCACGCGGCTGAGAAGCGACTATGGCTACACCTTC,CASSTRLRSDYGYTF
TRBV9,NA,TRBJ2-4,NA,TGTGCCAGCAGCCCCCCCTGGGTGAACATTCAGTACTTC,CASSPPWVNIQYF
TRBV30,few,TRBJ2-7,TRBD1,TGTGCCTGGAGGGCTAAGACAGGGGTCTACGAGCAGTACTTC,CAWRAKTGVYEQYF
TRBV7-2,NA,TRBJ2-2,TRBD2,TGTGCCACCAGCTTATACACTAGCGGGAGAGGCTTGAACACCGGGGAGCTGTTTTTT,CATSLYTSGRGLNTGELFF
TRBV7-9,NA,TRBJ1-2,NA,TGTGCCACCGGAGAGGGATACTATGGCTACACCTTC,CATGEGYYGYTF
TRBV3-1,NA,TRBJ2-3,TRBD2,TGTGCCAGCAGCGCCCGAGCGGGAGAGCGAATAGATACGCAGTATTTT,CASSARAGERIDTQYF
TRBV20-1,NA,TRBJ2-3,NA,TGCAGTGCTAGAGGATGGCAGGGCACAGATACGCAGTATTTT,CSARGWQGTDTQYF
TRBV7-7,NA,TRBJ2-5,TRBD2,TGTGCTAGCAGCTTGGGGTCTAGCGGGAGAAGAGAGACCCAGTACTTC,CASSLGSSGRRETQYF
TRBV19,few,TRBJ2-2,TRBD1,TGTGCCAGTAGTGCAGAGACAGGGGGCGCGGACACCGGGGAGCTGTTTTTT,CASSAETGGADTGELFF
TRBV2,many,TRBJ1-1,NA,TGTGCCAGCACGGGGGATAACACTGAAGCTTTCTTT,CASTGDNTEAFF
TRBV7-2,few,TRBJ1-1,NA,TGTGCCAGCAGCTCATACAGGGTTTCCCTGAACACTGAAGCTTTCTTT,CASSSYRVSLNTEAFF
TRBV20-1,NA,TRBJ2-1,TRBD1,TGCAGTGCTATTGTGAGGGGGCGGCCCGTCAACAATGAGCAGTTCTTC,CSAIVRGRPVNNEQFF
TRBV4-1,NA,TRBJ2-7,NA,TGCGCCAGCAGCCAGACAGGAAACTCCTACGAGCAGTACTTC,CASSQTGNSYEQYF
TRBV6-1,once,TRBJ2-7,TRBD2,TGTGCCAGCAGTCACCTCGGGAGGGAATTTCCCTACGAGCAGTACTTC,CASSHLGREFPYEQYF
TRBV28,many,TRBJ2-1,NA,TGTGCCAGCAGTGAGACTGGGGACAATGAGCAGTTCTTC,CASSETGDNEQFF
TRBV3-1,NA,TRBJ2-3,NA,TGTGCCAGAGCTTACGAGGGCCTCACAGATACGCAGTATTTT,CARAYEGLTDTQYF
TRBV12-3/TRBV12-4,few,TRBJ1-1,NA,TGTGCCAGCAACCCACAGGGATGGTCCACTGAAGATTTCTTT,CASNPQGWSTEDFF
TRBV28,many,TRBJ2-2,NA,TGTGCCAGCAGTTCTCTTGGGCCGGGCCCCGGGCTGTTTTTT,CASSSLGPGPGLFF
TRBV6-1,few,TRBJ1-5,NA,TGTGCCAGCAGGACAACGGGGAATCAGCCCCAGCATTTT,CASRTTGNQPQHF
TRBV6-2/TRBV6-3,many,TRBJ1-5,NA,TGTGCCAGCCTGATGGTGAGCAATCAGCCCCAGCATTTT,CASLMVSNQPQHF
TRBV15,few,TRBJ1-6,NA,TGTGCCACCAGCCGCCGGACGGGGTATAATTCACCCCTCCACTTT,CATSRRTGYNSPLHF
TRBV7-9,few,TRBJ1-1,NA,TGTGCCAGCAGCTATTCCCGGGACACTGAAGCTTTCTTT,CASSYSRDTEAFF
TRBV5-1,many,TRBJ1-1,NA,TGCGCCAGCAGCTTGTCAGGGGTGTACACTGAAGCTTTCTTT,CASSLSGVYTEAFF
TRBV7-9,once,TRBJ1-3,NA,TGTGCCAGCAGCTCGACGGACAGCTTCTCTGGAAACACCATATATTTT,CASSSTDSFSGNTIYF
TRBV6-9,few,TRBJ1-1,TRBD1,TGTGCCAGCAGTTGGACAGGGCCGAACACTGAAGCTTTCTTT,CASSWTGPNTEAFF
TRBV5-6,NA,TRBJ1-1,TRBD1,TGTACCAGCAGCCCTATACAGGGGGCAGGGACTGAAGCTTTCTTT,CTSSPIQGAGTEAFF
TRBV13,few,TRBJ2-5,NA,TGTGCCAGCAGCCTAGGGACCCTTCGGGAGACCCAGTACTTC,CASSLGTLRETQYF
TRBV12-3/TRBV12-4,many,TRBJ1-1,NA,TGTGCCAGCAGTCCCGACACTGAAGCTTTCTTT,CASSPDTEAFF
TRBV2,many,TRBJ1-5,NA,TGTGCCAGCAGTGGGGGCAGGGGCCGGCATCAGCCCCAGCATTTT,CASSGGRGRHQPQHF
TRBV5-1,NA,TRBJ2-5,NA,TGCGCCAGCAGCTTAACCTCTACCGGGAGTGAGGAGACCCAGTACTTC,CASSLTSTGSEETQYF
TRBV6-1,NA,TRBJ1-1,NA,TGTGCCAGCTACGCCCGATTGAACACTGAAGCTTTCTTT,CASYARLNTEAFF
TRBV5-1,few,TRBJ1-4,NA,TGCGCCAGCAGCTCCAGCCGGGCCGCGTCTGAAAAACTGTTTTTT,CASSSSRAASEKLFF
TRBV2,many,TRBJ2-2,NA,TGTGCCAGCAGTGGATGGGGGGCCGGGGAGCTGTTTTTT,CASSGWGAGELFF
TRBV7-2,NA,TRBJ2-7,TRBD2,TGTGCCAGCAGCTTAGTTCGGACTAGCTGGAGGGCGGGGTACGAGCAGTACTTC,CASSLVRTSWRAGYEQYF
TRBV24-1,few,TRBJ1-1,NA,TGTGCCACCAGTGATTATCTGAACACTGAAGCTTTCTTT,CATSDYLNTEAFF
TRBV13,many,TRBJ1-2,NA,TGTGCCAGCAGCTTTCGATCACAGGGCGACTATGGCTACACCTTC,CASSFRSQGDYGYTF
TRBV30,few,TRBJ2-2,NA,TGTGCCTGGAGTGTAAGGACAGTTGGGGAGCTGTTTTTT,CAWSVRTVGELFF
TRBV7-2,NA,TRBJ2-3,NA,TGTGCCAGCAGCCCTCGCATCCTGGGGGCAGATACGCAGTATTTT,CASSPRILGADTQYF
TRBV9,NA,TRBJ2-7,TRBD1,TGTGCCAGCAGCCGACAGGGTACGTTTACCTACGAGCAGTACTTC,CASSRQGTFTYEQYF
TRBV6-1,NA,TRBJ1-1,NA,TGTGCCAGCAGTGAATATGTTAGGGAGGGGACTGAAGCTTTCTTT,CASSEYVREGTEAFF
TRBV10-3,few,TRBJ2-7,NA,TGTGCCATCAGTGATAATTCCCCCGGGCAGTACTTC,CAISDNSPGQYF
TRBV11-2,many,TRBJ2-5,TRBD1,TGTGCCAGCAGGGACCCGGGACAGGGGGCTAAAGAGACCCAGTACTTC,CASRDPGQGAKETQYF